This entry lists 19 T cell receptor beta chains sequenced from one sample in a study of tumor and adjacent non-tumor tissue in lung cancer (dated by TCRdb to 2017 to 2018). RNA was isolated from bulk, unsorted tissue, and RNA quality was assessed with a NanoDrop ND-1000 and an Agilent 2100. Distant non-tumor tissue taken more than 3 cm from the tumor edge was used as the normal lung sample. Receptor amplification or capture employed multiplex PCR. Reads for this sample came from an Illumina HiSeq 2500. Following protocols modified from ARM-PCR, the researchers constructed TCRbeta libraries through three rounds of nested PCR with primers (Table S4). TCRdb applied fastp at Q25 and MiXCR to the public reads, then kept only in-frame beta chains. When rows share a CDR3 protein, they turn into one entry using the most common DNA and genes. This sample gives about 43,000 distinct CDR3 sequences in total; 60% of them show up just once. Roughly 44% of the sample belongs to the ten largest clones.

Sequenced input: distant non-tumor lung tissue. These receptors came from a middle-aged man with non-small cell lung cancer.

This clonotype has just a few counts. Since a much larger clone is just one base distant, this may be a read error. For the CDR3, the DNA is TGTGCCAGCAGCTTAAGGGCGGGAGCCTACGAGCTGTACTTC. Protein: CASSLRAGAYELYF. This chain uses TRBV13 with TRBJ2-7; TRBD2 matches 7 bases. CDR3 length equals 14 residues. CDR1 PRHDT and CDR2 FYEKMQ come from the germline V gene (reference sequence).

This clonotype was seen only a few times. With a much larger clone just one base away, this may be a read error. This chain uses TRBV7-8 with TRBJ1-6; D not certain. The CDR3 has 15 residues. Deletions cut 1 base from V and 4 bases from J, with 8 bases between. The germline CDR1 and CDR2 sequences are SGHVS and FQNEAQ. The CDR3, as DNA: TGTGCCAGCAGCTTAGACAGTGGATATAATTCACCCCTCCACTTT. Translated: CASSLDSGYNSPLHF.

On this clonotype: Here the CDR3 omits its conserved ending phenylalanine or tryptophan, so a read error is the likely source. The DNA is left out, because the CDR3 cannot be placed on it with certainty; the CDR3 is given as TCRdb lists it. The rearrangement links TRBV11-1 to TRBJ2-7; the D call TRBD1 from the table was never checked on the DNA. The CDR3 region is 16 residues in length, termini included. CDR1 and CDR2 from the germline V gene are SGHAT and FQDESV (reference sequence). Here the CDR3 reads CASSLNSGQGELEQCI.

The rearrangement uses TRBV20-1 and TRBJ2-3; 11 bases match TRBD2. This CDR3 contains 14 residues. Germline loops: CDR1 DFQATT, CDR2 SNEGSKA (reference sequence). V trimming: 2 bases; J trimming: 4 bases; junction bases outside the gene matches: 2. The CDR3 DNA reads TGCAGTGCTAGATTACTAGCGGGAGCAGATACGCAGTATTTT. Translated, it gives CSARLLAGADTQYF.

V and J are TRBV11-2 and TRBJ2-1, with TRBD1 matching over 9 bases. With V trimmed by 10 bases and J by 8 bases, 18 bases remained unmatched. This CDR3 region has 16 residues. Germline V gives CDR1 SGHAT, CDR2 FQNNGV. The CDR3 is CANRPPSWGQGHEQFF. CDR3 nucleotides: TGTGCCAACAGACCTCCCTCGTGGGGACAGGGTCATGAGCAGTTCTTC.

This clonotype was seen a few times. This may be a read error: a much more frequent sequence differs by one nucleotide. The chain carries TRBV6-5 and TRBJ2-1, with 9 bases lining up with TRBD2. Germline values: CDR1 MNHEY, CDR2 SVGAGI. The CDR3 is 12 residues long. The CDR3 coding sequence is TGTGCCAGCACTGGGCGGGAGGGCCGGAAGATCTTC. The encoded protein is CASTGREGRKIF.

About this clonotype: The junction shows a germline mismatch at one end, possibly a read error. This chain connects TRBV6-5 to TRBJ2-7; 7 nucleotides agree with TRBD2. CDR3 length equals 13 residues. Germline V CDR1 and CDR2: MNHEY, SVGAGI. The CDR3 sequence: CASSGASGYGQYF. Here the CDR3 DNA reads TGTGCCAGCAGTGGAGCTAGCGGTTACGGGCAGTACTTC.

There are a few counts of this clonotype. A much larger clone lies one base from this, so it may be a read error. The gene calls are TRBV7-9 and TRBJ2-7; D unclear. This CDR3 comprises 11 residues. CDR1 and CDR2 from the germline V gene are SEHNR and FQNEAQ (reference sequence). The CDR3 here is CTSSQVYEQYF. In nucleotides, the CDR3 is TGTACCAGCAGCCAAGTCTACGAGCAGTACTTC. Full variable domain (outside the CDR3, taken from reference TRBV7-9 and TRBJ2-7): DTGVSQNPRHKITKRGQNVTFRCDPISEHNRLYWYRQTLGQGPEFLTYFQNEAQLEKSRLLSDRFSAERPKGSFSTLEIQRTEQGDSAMYLCTSSQVYEQYFGPGTRLTVT.

As concerns this clonotype: This likely comes from a read error, as the CDR3 has no conserved phenylalanine or tryptophan at its end. DNA of the CDR3: TGTACCAGCAGCTGGGGATCCCAGACCTACGAGCAGTACCTT. Its protein product is CTSSWGSQTYEQYL. The chain couples TRBV6-2 or TRBV6-3 to TRBJ2-7, with D hard to call. There are 14 residues in the CDR3. The germline V gene encodes CDR1 MNHEY and CDR2 SVGEGT.

This clonotype has a count of ten or more. The chain employs TRBV14 and TRBJ1-5; a weak D match, TRBD1 (5 bases). Trimming took off 4 bases at V and 5 bases at J, with 6 bases between the two ends. Germline V gene data show CDR1 as SGHDN and CDR2 as FVKESK. The CDR3 totals 12 residues. The DNA of the CDR3 is TGTGCCAGCAGCCGGGGACATCAGCCCCAGCATTTT. Protein: CASSRGHQPQHF.

V usage is TRBV20-1 and J usage is TRBJ2-1; the match to TRBD2 covers 7 bases. The CDR3 sequence is 14 residues long. Germline V lookup: CDR1 DFQATT, CDR2 SNEGSKA (reference sequence). V trimming: 3 bases; J trimming: 5 bases; junction bases outside the gene matches: 7. In nucleotides, the CDR3 is TGCAGTGCTAGGGCCGGGACTATCAACAATGAGCAGTTCTTC. Translating it yields CSARAGTINNEQFF.

The sample holds one count of this clonotype. A much larger clone differs from this one at a single base, so this may be a read error. The gene calls are TRBV5-1 and TRBJ2-1; D may be TRBD2 (5 bases). Per germline, CDR1 SGHRS and CDR2 YFSETQ. CDR3 length: 14 residues. As DNA, the CDR3 is TGCGCCAGCAGCTTGACTAGGATGGGCAATGAGCTGTTCTTC. It translates to CASSLTRMGNELFF. The complete variable domain, with remaining parts taken from reference TRBV5-1 and TRBJ2-1, reads KAGVTQTPRYLIKTRGQQVTLSCSPISGHRSVSWYQQTPGQGLQFLFEYFSETQRNKGNFPGRFSGRQFSNSRSEMNVSTLELGDSALYLCASSLTRMGNELFFGPGTRLTVL.

As concerns this clonotype: A much bigger clone sits one base away, suggesting this may be a read error. This chain uses TRBV5-6 with TRBJ2-2, with unresolved D. CDR3 length: 12 amino acids. CDR1 and CDR2 from the germline V gene are SGHDT and YYEEEE. Here the CDR3 reads CAGSFSAGELFF. The CDR3 nucleotides read TGTGCCGGCAGCTTCTCGGCCGGGGAGCTGTTTTTT.

Concerning this clonotype itself: One junction end does not reproduce the germline sequence, and a read error may be involved. The gene calls are TRBV29-1 and TRBJ2-7; TRBD1 aligns across 10 bases. Germline values: CDR1 SQVTM, CDR2 ANQGSEA. The CDR3 length is 14 residues. The CDR3 DNA sequence: TGCTGCGTTGAATTCGGGACAGGGGATAACAAGCAGTACTTC. This codes for CCVEFGTGDNKQYF.

Concerning this clonotype itself: A read error is possible here, since a much larger clone lies one base away. The chain carries TRBV7-8 and TRBJ2-3, with no clear D. CDR3 size: 14 residues. CDR1 is SGHVS, CDR2 FQNEAQ, per germline. The CDR3 bases are TGTGCCAACAGCTTAGTAGTAGAGGCAGATACGCAGTATTTT. This encodes CANSLVVEADTQYF.

Notes on this clonotype: This may come from a read error, since a much larger clone is one base off. The genes are TRBV7-9 and TRBJ2-1; no clear D. CDR3 length equals 14 residues. Trimming took off 1 base at V and 5 bases at J, with 9 bases between the two ends. Per the germline V gene, CDR1 is SEHNR and CDR2 is FQNEAQ (reference sequence). The CDR3 DNA is TGTGCCAGCAGCTTAGATTCTAGGAACAATGAGCAGTTCTTC. Amino acids: CASSLDSRNNEQFF.

With respect to this clonotype: A read error may produce the germline difference seen at one junction end. The V gene is TRBV10-2, the J gene TRBJ1-5; D ambiguous. CDR3 length equals 15 residues. Per germline, CDR1 WSHSY and CDR2 SAAADI. The CDR3 reads CPSSESTLSNQPQHF. The CDR3 nucleotides read TGCCCGAGCAGTGAGTCGACTCTTAGCAACCAGCCCCAGCATTTT.

This clonotype was found a few times. Just one base apart from a much larger clone, this may be a read error. This chain uses TRBV10-3 with TRBJ2-1; possibly TRBD2 for D (7 bases). V shed 4 bases and J shed 9 bases, with 19 bases lying between them. Per the germline V gene, CDR1 is ENHRY and CDR2 is SYGVKD. CDR3 length: 15 residues. Here the CDR3 DNA reads TGTGCCATCAGTGGGGCAGGGGCTAGCGGAGGTGAGCAGTTCTTC. Protein product: CAISGAGASGGEQFF.

The chain uses TRBV29-1 and TRBJ2-1; TRBD1 might be the D (5 bases). V lost 2 bases and J 8 bases, leaving 16 bases between the germline ends. The germline V gene encodes CDR1 SQVTM and CDR2 ANQGSEA. CDR3 length: 14 amino acids. Here the CDR3 reads CSVENTGRGDEQFF. Here the CDR3 DNA reads TGCAGCGTTGAAAATACAGGCCGCGGAGATGAGCAGTTCTTC.